These T cell receptor beta chains were read from a single sample in a study of T cells in Graves' hyperthyroidism and ophthalmopathy. TCRdb ran MiXCR on the multiplex PCR reads and lists one entry per CDR3 protein. The sample records approximately 560,000 distinct CDR3 sequences, 15% to 18% being singletons. Sequencing used blood. These receptors were collected from a woman aged 25 to 39 with Graves' hyperthyroidism. Both conserved end residues are part of each CDR3. The D gene is left open where the match is weak. Some rows have no size entry. The others give once, few or many, or a class for an expanded clone.

V	J	D	size	CDR3	DNA
TRBV9	TRBJ2-5	.	few	CASSGWGRETQYF	TGTGCCAGCAGCGGGTGGGGGAGAGAGACCCAGTACTTC
TRBV9	TRBJ2-1	TRBD1	.	CASSVQGDGYDEQFF	TGTGCCAGCAGCGTACAGGGGGATGGGTACGATGAGCAGTTCTTC
TRBV20-1	TRBJ2-1	.	few	CSASSVGPYNEQFF	TGCAGTGCTAGTTCTGTGGGACCCTACAATGAGCAGTTCTTC
TRBV20-1	TRBJ2-2	.	few	CSANSPRLRNTGELFF	TGCAGTGCAAACTCCCCGAGACTCCGAAACACCGGGGAGCTGTTTTTT
TRBV2	TRBJ2-1	.	.	CASGREGWHEQFF	TGTGCCAGCGGTCGAGAGGGGTGGCATGAGCAGTTCTTC
TRBV20-1	TRBJ1-1	.	many	CSARVVGARARRNTEAFF	TGCAGTGCTAGAGTTGTTGGCGCCAGGGCTAGGAGGAACACTGAAGCTTTCTTT
TRBV7-9	TRBJ1-3	.	.	CASTGDAGNTIYF	TGTGCCAGCACGGGGGACGCTGGAAACACCATATATTTT
TRBV7-9	TRBJ2-1	TRBD1	.	CASSLPGQGIYEQFF	TGTGCCAGCAGCCTTCCGGGACAGGGGATTTATGAGCAGTTCTTC
TRBV11-1	TRBJ2-1	TRBD2	.	CASSLGPREGYNEQFF	TGTGCCAGCAGCTTGGGGCCCCGGGAGGGTTACAATGAGCAGTTCTTC
TRBV4-1	TRBJ2-1	TRBD2	.	CASSPPGLAGARNEQFF	TGCGCCAGCAGCCCCCCGGGACTAGCGGGAGCTCGGAATGAGCAGTTCTTC
TRBV3-1	TRBJ2-3	TRBD2	.	CASSPGTSRDTQYF	TGTGCCAGCAGCCCCGGGACTAGTAGGGATACGCAGTATTTT
TRBV7-3	TRBJ2-1	.	many	CASSLSGTVYNEQFF	TGTGCCAGCAGCTTAAGCGGGACAGTCTACAATGAGCAGTTCTTC
TRBV5-1	TRBJ1-2	.	.	CASSPAPIGREGGGYTF	TGCGCCAGCAGCCCCGCACCGATAGGACGGGAAGGAGGTGGCTACACCTTC
TRBV20-1	TRBJ2-1	.	.	CSAAPGTANNEQFF	TGCAGTGCTGCCCCCGGGACGGCGAACAATGAGCAGTTCTTC
TRBV7-3	TRBJ2-1	TRBD2	few	CASSRTSGSPYNEQFF	TGTGCCAGCAGTAGAACTAGCGGGAGCCCCTACAATGAGCAGTTCTTC
TRBV12-3/TRBV12-4	TRBJ2-7	.	many	CASSLNIVTYEQYF	TGTGCCAGCAGTTTAAACATTGTGACCTACGAGCAGTACTTC
TRBV6-1	TRBJ2-1	.	many	CASRRTGGAGYNEQFF	TGTGCCAGCAGGAGAACGGGCGGGGCGGGCTACAATGAGCAGTTCTTC
TRBV12-3/TRBV12-4	TRBJ2-5	.	.	CASSSPVIWGGDETQYF	TGTGCCAGCAGTTCACCCGTTATTTGGGGTGGGGATGAGACCCAGTACTTC
TRBV7-2	TRBJ2-5	.	many	CASSLGHQEETQYF	TGTGCCAGCAGCTTAGGGCACCAGGAGGAGACCCAGTACTTC
TRBV5-8	TRBJ1-2	.	many	CASSLDHRESYGYTF	TGTGCCAGCAGCTTGGACCACAGGGAGTCCTATGGCTACACCTTC
TRBV20-1	TRBJ2-2	TRBD1	.	CSARASDRDTGELFF	TGCAGTGCTAGAGCGAGCGACAGGGACACCGGGGAGCTGTTTTTT
TRBV5-6	TRBJ1-6	.	.	CASSLRGINSPLHF	TGTGCCAGCAGCTTGAGAGGGATTAATTCACCCCTCCACTTT
TRBV9	TRBJ2-1	.	few	CASSVADGGKVYEQFF	TGTGCCAGCAGCGTAGCAGATGGAGGCAAGGTGTATGAGCAGTTCTTC
TRBV27	TRBJ2-7	.	many	CASGTLGPTYEQYF	TGTGCCAGCGGAACTCTCGGGCCAACCTACGAGCAGTACTTC
TRBV28	TRBJ2-4	.	.	CATLRDGKNIQYF	TGTGCCACCCTCCGGGACGGCAAAAACATTCAGTACTTC
TRBV20-1	TRBJ1-2	.	.	CSATAPGRDGYTF	TGCAGCGCTACGGCGCCCGGGAGGGATGGCTACACCTTC
TRBV29-1	TRBJ2-5	.	few	CSVRPTGSQETQYF	TGCAGCGTACGACCTACAGGATCCCAGGAGACCCAGTACTTC
TRBV29-1	TRBJ2-7	TRBD2	many	CSVAAGVNYEQYF	TGCAGCGTCGCAGCGGGAGTGAACTACGAGCAGTACTTC
TRBV3-1	TRBJ2-3	.	many	CASSQGRAADTQYF	TGTGCCAGCAGCCAAGGGAGGGCGGCAGATACGCAGTATTTT
TRBV7-2	TRBJ2-7	.	many	CASSYWGGRSYEQYF	TGTGCCAGCAGCTACTGGGGGGGCAGATCCTACGAGCAGTACTTC
TRBV2	TRBJ2-4	TRBD2	many	CASSDTSGNKNIQYF	TGTGCCAGCAGTGATACTAGCGGGAATAAAAACATTCAGTACTTC
TRBV3-1	TRBJ2-6	.	few	CASSQGNSGANVLTF	TGTGCCAGCAGCCAAGGAAACTCTGGGGCCAACGTCCTGACTTTC
TRBV30	TRBJ2-7	TRBD1	few	CAWSIGTGDSYEQYF	TGTGCCTGGAGCATAGGGACAGGCGACTCCTACGAGCAGTACTTC
TRBV5-1	TRBJ1-1	TRBD1	many	CASSATGKTEAFF	TGCGCCAGCAGCGCGACAGGGAAGACTGAAGCTTTCTTT
TRBV13	TRBJ2-3	TRBD2	few	CASSIRLAGSSTDTQYF	TGTGCCAGCAGCATCCGACTAGCGGGCAGTAGCACAGATACGCAGTATTTT
TRBV28	TRBJ2-7	TRBD2	.	CASRTSGTYSYEQYF	TGTGCCAGCAGGACTAGCGGGACCTACTCCTACGAGCAGTACTTC
TRBV29-1	TRBJ2-7	TRBD1	many	CSVAGQRFGNEQYF	TGCAGCGTTGCGGGACAGCGCTTTGGGAATGAGCAGTACTTC
TRBV12-3/TRBV12-4	TRBJ2-1	.	once	CASSFLLGVTDEQFF	TGTGCCAGCAGTTTCCTTCTCGGGGTGACGGATGAGCAGTTCTTC
TRBV10-3	TRBJ1-5	TRBD1	many	CATGPRQGEQPQHF	TGTGCCACCGGGCCAAGACAGGGCGAGCAGCCCCAGCATTTT